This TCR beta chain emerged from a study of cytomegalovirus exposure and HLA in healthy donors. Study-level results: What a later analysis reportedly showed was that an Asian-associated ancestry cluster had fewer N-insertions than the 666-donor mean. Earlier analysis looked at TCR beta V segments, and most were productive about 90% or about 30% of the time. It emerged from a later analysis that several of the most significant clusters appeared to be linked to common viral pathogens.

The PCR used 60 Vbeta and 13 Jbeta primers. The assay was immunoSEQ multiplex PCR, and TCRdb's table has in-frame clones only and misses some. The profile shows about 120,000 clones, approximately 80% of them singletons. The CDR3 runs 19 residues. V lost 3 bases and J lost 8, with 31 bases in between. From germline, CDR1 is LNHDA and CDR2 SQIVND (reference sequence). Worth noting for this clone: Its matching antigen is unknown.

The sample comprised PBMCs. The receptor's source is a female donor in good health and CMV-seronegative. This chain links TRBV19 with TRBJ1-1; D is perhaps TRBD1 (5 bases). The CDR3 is CASSIRAEGQKSGGKEAFF. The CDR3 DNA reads TGTGCCAGTAGTATTCGAGCGGAGGGGCAGAAAAGTGGTGGGAAAGAAGCTTTCTTT.